This TCR beta chain was recorded in a study of Ad26.COV2.S vaccination and SARS-CoV-2 variants. Treatment noted: roughly 20 received Ad26.COV2.S at low or high dose, single or two shots; a few received placebo; per-sample allocation not given. Material that was analyzed had been drawn on day 63 after the first vaccine or placebo injection. Between the trimmed V and J ends, which lost 2 bases and 4 bases, there was a span of 17 bases. Germline lookup yields CDR1 LGHNA and CDR2 YNFKEQ. CDR3 size: 16 residues. Sequenced by immunoSEQ multiplex PCR; TCRdb stores in-frame clones only, minus some. Of fewer than 900,000 clones in the sample, roughly 90% are singletons; the top ten hold approximately 1.5%.

The gene calls are TRBV4-2 and TRBJ2-5; D possibly uses TRBD1 or TRBD2 (6 bases each). The sample consisted of peripheral blood, taken in a trial of Ad26.COV2.S vaccine versus placebo. The receptor was derived from a person between 18 and 60 years old who received the Ad26.COV2.S COVID-19 vaccine or a placebo. The CDR3 coding sequence is TGTGCCAGCAGCCAATTGGGTTCGGGGGCTGGAGAGACCCAGTACTTC. Translated, it gives CASSQLGSGAGETQYF.